The 15 T cell receptor beta chains below all came from one sample that was sequenced in a study of cytomegalovirus exposure and HLA in healthy donors (dated by TCRdb to 2017 to 2019). Preparation of the library involved the immunoSEQ multiplex PCR assay. Drawn from immuneACCESS, this table holds only the in-frame rearrangements with V and J called that TCRdb kept. Clones are partly lost; checked studies trace under half to an unresolved V gene and leave the rest unexplained. This sample lists around 100,000 clones; less than 95% were detected once. The biggest ten clones account for 0.89% of the sample. The sequenced sample was PBMCs. These receptors all stem from a woman aged 18-35 years in good health and CMV-seronegative.

This chain uses TRBV5-4 with TRBJ2-2, with 11 bases matching TRBD1. The CDR3 runs 16 residues. V lost 5 bases to trimming and J lost 1 base; unmatched junction nucleotides: 4. Germline values: CDR1 SGHNT, CDR2 YYREEE (reference sequence). The CDR3 DNA reads TGTGCCAGCAGTTCGGACAGGGGGCAGAACACCGGGGAGCTGTTTTTT. Residues: CASSSDRGQNTGELFF.

V gene TRBV29-1 combines with J gene TRBJ1-3; TRBD1 matches 7 bases. The germline V gene encodes CDR1 SQVTM and CDR2 ANQGSEA. The J segment lost 1 base and the V segment lost 6 bases, leaving 3 bases of the junction unmatched. CDR3 size: 13 residues. CDR3 bases: TGCAGCGTGAGACAGGGATCTGGAAACACCATATATTTT. As protein: CSVRQGSGNTIYF.

The V gene is TRBV10-3, the J gene TRBJ2-2, with a weak D call TRBD2 (7 bases). V was cut by 4 bases and J by 4 bases, with 13 bases left in between. Germline CDR1 is ENHRY and CDR2 is SYGVKD. The CDR3 has 15 amino acids. CDR3 amino acids: CAISAGGTFTGELFF. The CDR3 DNA reads as TGTGCCATCAGTGCCGGGGGGACATTCACCGGGGAGCTGTTTTTT.

The rearrangement links TRBV6-5 to TRBJ2-2, with TRBD1 matching over 7 bases. CDR3 length: 15 residues. The ends lost 4 bases at V and 3 bases at J; junction bases unmatched: 5. CDR1 and CDR2 (germline): MNHEY, SVGAGI. The CDR3 spells CASSSTGIDTGELFF. The CDR3 DNA reads as TGTGCCAGCAGTTCGACAGGGATAGACACCGGGGAGCTGTTTTTT.

The chain combines TRBV19 with TRBJ2-3; 7 nucleotides agree with TRBD2. Per germline, CDR1 LNHDA and CDR2 SQIVND (reference sequence). V lost 0 bases to trimming and J lost 4 bases; unmatched junction nucleotides: 16. The CDR3 has 19 residues. The CDR3: CASSIDLGRGPRVADTQYF. The DNA for the CDR3 is TGTGCCAGTAGTATAGATCTGGGGAGGGGCCCGCGGGTTGCAGATACGCAGTATTTT.

J is TRBJ1-1 and V is TRBV18; D unresolved. Germline values: CDR1 KGHSH, CDR2 LQKENI. The CDR3 has 15 residues. Trimming took 0 bases from V and 4 from J, leaving 12 bases between them. CDR3 nucleotide sequence: TGTGCCAGCTCACCACCGCCAGGCAATCCCACTGAAGCTTTCTTT. This codes for CASSPPPGNPTEAFF. Using reference TRBV18 and TRBJ1-1 for the parts outside the CDR3, the full variable domain is NAGVMQNPRHLVRRRGQEARLRCSPMKGHSHVYWYRQLPEEGLKFMVYLQKENIIDESGMPKERFSAEFPKEGPSILRIQQVVRGDSAAYFCASSPPPGNPTEAFFGQGTRLTVV.

The chain has TRBV27 and TRBJ2-2; D is perhaps TRBD1 (5 bases). This CDR3 is built from 13 residues. Germline V CDR1 and CDR2: MNHEY, SMNVEV (reference sequence). The ends were cut back, 3 bases at V and 6 bases at J, with 8 bases in the middle. The CDR3 sequence is CASSFQGSGELFF. The DNA of the CDR3 is TGTGCCAGCAGTTTTCAGGGCTCCGGGGAGCTGTTTTTT.

This clone has only one observation. V usage is TRBV11-3 and J usage is TRBJ2-1, with TRBD1 identical over 7 bases. Trimming removed 8 bases from V and 2 bases from J; junction bases left unmatched: 6. The germline V gene encodes CDR1 SGHNT and CDR2 YENEEA. This CDR3 is 14 amino acids long. The CDR3 DNA reads TGTGCCAGCGCCGAGGGACAGACCTACAATGAGCAGTTCTTC. Its protein is CASAEGQTYNEQFF.

The chain links TRBV4-2 to TRBJ1-5; D ambiguous. The CDR3 contains 13 residues. With 0 bases removed from V and 8 bases from J, the gap between germline ends came to 8 bases. Germline V lookup: CDR1 LGHNA, CDR2 YNFKEQ. The CDR3 DNA is TGTGCCAGCAGCCAAGAGCCGAGTGAGCCCCAGCATTTT. It is translated as CASSQEPSEPQHF.

The chain couples TRBV4-2 to TRBJ1-2; no definite D call. Looked up from germline, CDR1 is LGHNA and CDR2 is YNFKEQ. Trimming took off 5 bases at V and 8 bases at J, with 21 bases between the two ends. The CDR3 covers 15 residues. The CDR3 here is CASSSDGLVPRGYTF. CDR3 nucleotide sequence: TGTGCCAGCAGCTCAGACGGTCTGGTTCCCAGGGGCTACACCTTC.

The J gene is TRBJ2-2, the V gene TRBV5-4; 10 bases agree with TRBD2. CDR1 is SGHNT, CDR2 YYREEE, per germline (reference sequence). This CDR3 is 17 amino acids long. V lost 2 bases and J lost 5; bases outside the gene matches: 9. CDR3 DNA sequence: TGTGCCAGCAGCTTTCTTGTCCTAGCGGGGGATACCGGGGAGCTGTTTTTT. Protein product: CASSFLVLAGDTGELFF.

The chain recombines TRBV6-5 with TRBJ2-7; 7 bases match TRBD2. With V trimmed by 5 bases and J by 4 bases, 8 bases remained unmatched. Germline V gives CDR1 MNHEY, CDR2 SVGAGI. The CDR3 contains 14 residues. Here the CDR3 reads CASSPSSGFYEQYF. DNA of the CDR3: TGTGCCAGCAGTCCGTCTAGCGGATTTTACGAGCAGTACTTC.

The chain recombines TRBV27 with TRBJ1-6; D is ambiguous. Germline assignment: CDR1 MNHEY and CDR2 SMNVEV (reference sequence). The CDR3 runs to 13 residues. The V end lost 2 bases, the J end lost 9 bases, and 8 bases lay between the germline ends. The CDR3 is CASSLLPPSPLHF. The CDR3 DNA is TGTGCCAGCAGTTTACTACCGCCTTCACCCCTCCACTTT.

The chain uses TRBV29-1 and TRBJ2-5, with 12 bases matching TRBD1. Trimming cost V 5 bases and J 4 bases; bases outside gene matches: 11. This CDR3 comprises 16 residues. Per the germline V gene, CDR1 is SQVTM and CDR2 is ANQGSEA. CDR3 nucleotides: TGCAGCGTTCTCCCGGGACAGGGGGCTCGGGGAGAGACCCAGTACTTC. Translating gives CSVLPGQGARGETQYF.

The V gene is TRBV7-9, the J gene TRBJ2-1; 13 bases are shared with TRBD2. The ends lost 5 bases at V and 8 bases at J; junction bases unmatched: 6. CDR3 length: 15 amino acids. CDR1 and CDR2 from the germline V gene are SEHNR and FQNEAQ (reference sequence). The CDR3 protein is CASSKGLAGADEQFF. The CDR3 DNA follows: TGTGCCAGCAGCAAAGGACTAGCGGGAGCTGATGAGCAGTTCTTC.